This is a list of T cell receptor beta chains from one sample in a study of identifying expanded T cells in peripheral blood. The protocol was immunoSEQ multiplex PCR, while the TCRdb copy is restricted to in-frame clones and leaves out a portion. The top ten clones hold about a sixth of a sample with about 110,000 clones, about 89% of them seen once. Sequenced material: blood. These receptors were collected from a person aged 18 to 75 in good health. The CDR3 runs from the conserved cysteine through the conserved F or W. A D gene is named only where the DNA matches it firmly. Clone size, where shown, is once, few, many, or a class for clones that have expanded.

v_gene,j_gene,d_gene,abundance,CDR3nt,CDR3aa
TRBV7-2,TRBJ1-5,TRBD1,-,TGTGCCAGCAGCTTCGCACAGGGGGCAGGGAATCAGCCCCAGCATTTT,CASSFAQGAGNQPQHF
TRBV28,TRBJ1-4,-,-,TGTGCCAGCAGTTCCCGAGAAGCAACTAATGAAAAACTGTTTTTT,CASSSREATNEKLFF
TRBV19,TRBJ1-2,-,-,TGTGCCAGTAGTATAGCCGGGGGTATTCGGCTGGTGCACTATGGCTACACCTTC,CASSIAGGIRLVHYGYTF
TRBV5-1,TRBJ2-4,TRBD1,-,TGCGCCAGCAGCCGGACAGGAAAAAACATTCAGTACTTC,CASSRTGKNIQYF
TRBV5-1,TRBJ1-1,-,-,TGCGCCAGCAGACTTGCCGGGGGATTAACTGAAGCTTTCTTT,CASRLAGGLTEAFF
TRBV5-4,TRBJ1-6,TRBD1,-,TGTGCCAGCAGCTTTGGGGACAGAATAAATTCACCCCTCCACTTT,CASSFGDRINSPLHF
TRBV19,TRBJ1-4,-,-,TGTGCCAGTGGGGTGACCCGGGGCGCAGGGAATCCTAATGAAAAACTGTTTTTT,CASGVTRGAGNPNEKLFF
TRBV5-1,TRBJ1-2,-,-,TGCGCCAGCAGCTTGGGGACCGATCTCTATGGCTACACCTTC,CASSLGTDLYGYTF
TRBV4-2,TRBJ1-5,TRBD1,once,TGTGCCAGCAGCTCCGGGACAGATCATCAGCCCCAGCATTTT,CASSSGTDHQPQHF
TRBV28,TRBJ1-3,-,-,TGTGCCAGCAGCTGGCGGGGGGGCGGAAACACCATATATTTT,CASSWRGGGNTIYF
TRBV27,TRBJ1-2,TRBD1,-,TGTGCCAGCAGCCCGGCCGGGACAGGGTCGGGCTACACCTTC,CASSPAGTGSGYTF
TRBV7-2,TRBJ1-2,TRBD1,once,TGTGCCAGCAGCTTGGACAGGGCAAACTATGGCTACACCTTC,CASSLDRANYGYTF